This TCR beta chain was documented in a study of cytomegalovirus exposure and HLA in healthy donors. The wider study: Per a later analysis, the roughly 640 first-cohort and 120 validation repertoires shared one platform. Study-wide points: Testing in vitro showed a few CMV-associated chains specific for CMV antigens. Cytomegalovirus status, reportedly, was diagnosed with high specificity and sensitivity by the classifier.

Only in-frame clones appear in the TCRdb table, and some are missing; sequencing was by immunoSEQ multiplex PCR. The sample yields roughly 56,000 clones, roughly 93% seen once. The CDR3 covers 15 residues. After removal of 5 bases from V and 7 bases from J, the junction contained 11 bases not matched to a gene. The germline V gene has CDR1 SGHRS and CDR2 YFSETQ. As for this clone: The antigen is not known.

This chain links TRBV5-1 with TRBJ2-2; 7 nucleotides agree with TRBD2. The receptor was isolated from a woman younger than 35 in good health and CMV-seropositive. The specimen was PBMCs. DNA for the CDR3: TGCGCCAGCAGTCGGGAACTAGCGATCGGCGGGGAGCTGTTTTTT. It specifies CASSRELAIGGELFF.